This T cell receptor beta chain was documented in a study of blood T cells in healthy people across ages. The CDR3 has 17 amino acids. Per germline, CDR1 MNHNS and CDR2 SASEGT. V shed 3 bases, J shed 6 bases, and the junction held 12 bases outside the gene matches. Then a second PCR, running roughly 7 to 11 cycles, was carried out with a sample-barcoded 5' primer and a J-beta primer mix. MiXCR, applied by TCRdb to the 5' RACE reads, yields one record per CDR3 protein. This table has about 1.8 million distinct CDR3 sequences, 49% appearing once. Donors were systemically healthy Caucasian individuals from Russia aged about 6 to 90 years. Notes on the study in general: The study regarded diversity estimates from one million T cells as underestimates. Researchers report that TCR beta diversity correlated strongly with naive T cell percentage. Bulk PBMC profiling left naive and antigen-experienced comparisons inconclusive.

As to this clonotype: What it binds is unknown.

Sequenced: blood. The genes are TRBV6-1 and TRBJ2-3, with 10 positions matching TRBD1. The receptor was derived from a woman between 40 and 50 years old in good health. The DNA for the CDR3 is TGTGCCAGCAGTGACCACGTCCCGGGACAGGGGACCGATACGCAGTATTTT. Amino acid sequence: CASSDHVPGQGTDTQYF.